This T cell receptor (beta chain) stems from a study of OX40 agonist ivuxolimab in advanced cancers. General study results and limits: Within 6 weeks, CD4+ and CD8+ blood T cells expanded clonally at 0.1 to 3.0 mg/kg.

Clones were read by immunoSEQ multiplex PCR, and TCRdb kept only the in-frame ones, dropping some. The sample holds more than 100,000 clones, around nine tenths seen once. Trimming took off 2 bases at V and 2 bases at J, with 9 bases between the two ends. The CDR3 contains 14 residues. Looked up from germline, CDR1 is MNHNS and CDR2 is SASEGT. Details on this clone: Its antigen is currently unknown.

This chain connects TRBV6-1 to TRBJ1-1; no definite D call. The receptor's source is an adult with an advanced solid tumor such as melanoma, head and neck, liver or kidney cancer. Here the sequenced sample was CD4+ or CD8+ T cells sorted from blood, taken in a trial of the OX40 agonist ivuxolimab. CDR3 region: CASSENLRNTEAFF. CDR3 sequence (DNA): TGTGCCAGCAGTGAAAATTTACGAAACACTGAAGCTTTCTTT.